Presented here are 23 T cell receptor beta chains from one specimen sequenced in a study of T cells in Graves' hyperthyroidism and ophthalmopathy. TCR beta CDR3 sequences were amplified from RNA transcripts. HTBI primers drove first-round RT-PCR of the TCR CDR3. MiXCR, run by TCRdb on the multiplex PCR reads, gives a single entry per CDR3 protein. Among some 620,000 distinct CDR3 sequences listed, about a sixth were seen once. Sequencing was performed on blood. Receptor source: a woman between 25 and 40 years old with Graves' hyperthyroidism.

This clonotype came up a few times. The rearrangement links TRBV9 to TRBJ2-1, with 8 bases identical to TRBD2. The germline V gene has CDR1 SGDLS and CDR2 YYNGEE. The CDR3 runs to 16 residues. Trimming cost V 0 bases and J 6 bases; bases outside gene matches: 8. As DNA, the CDR3 is TGTGCCAGCAGCGTAGATGGGACTAGTTTGAGCAATGAGCAGTTCTTC. This gives the protein CASSVDGTSLSNEQFF. The full variable domain, its missing parts supplied by reference TRBV9 and TRBJ2-1, is DSGVTQTPKHLITATGQRVTLRCSPRSGDLSVYWYQQSLDQGLQFLIQYYNGEERAKGNILERFSAQQFPDLHSELNLSSLELGDSALYFCASSVDGTSLSNEQFFGPGTRLTVL.

V is TRBV28 and J is TRBJ1-1, with D possibly TRBD1 on 5 matching bases. The V end lost 4 bases, the J end lost 6 bases, and 12 bases lay between the germline ends. CDR1 MDHEN and CDR2 SYDVKM come from the germline V gene. The CDR3 runs 13 residues. This chain's CDR3 is CASSWGNYPEAFF. DNA of the CDR3: TGTGCCAGCAGTTGGGGGAACTACCCTGAAGCTTTCTTT.

This chain joins TRBV5-4 and TRBJ1-1; perhaps TRBD1 as D (5 bases). The V gene's germline CDR1 is SGHNT and CDR2 YYREEE (reference sequence). V lost 0 bases, J lost 6 bases, and 12 bases lay in between. This CDR3 contains 14 residues. CDR3 bases: TGTGCCAGCAGCTTGGCTGCAGGGAGACCTGAAGCTTTCTTT. Protein product: CASSLAAGRPEAFF.

This clonotype was detected ten times or more. The V and J genes are TRBV5-1 and TRBJ1-5, with TRBD1 as a possible D gene (5 bases). V lost 4 bases and J 1 base, leaving 12 bases between the germline ends. In germline, CDR1 is SGHRS, CDR2 YFSETQ. CDR3 length: 15 amino acids. The CDR3 reads CASSPREGSNQPQHF. In DNA, the CDR3 is TGCGCCAGCAGCCCCAGGGAAGGGAGCAATCAGCCCCAGCATTTT. The full variable domain, its missing parts supplied by reference TRBV5-1 and TRBJ1-5, is KAGVTQTPRYLIKTRGQQVTLSCSPISGHRSVSWYQQTPGQGLQFLFEYFSETQRNKGNFPGRFSGRQFSNSRSEMNVSTLELGDSALYLCASSPREGSNQPQHFGDGTRLSIL.

The chain uses TRBV29-1 and TRBJ2-2, with D uncertain. Germline CDR1 and CDR2: SQVTM and ANQGSEA. The CDR3 runs 11 residues. V dropped 4 bases and J dropped 9 bases, with 9 bases sitting between them. This chain's CDR3 is CSVVMDRELFF. CDR3 bases: TGCAGCGTTGTTATGGACCGGGAGCTGTTTTTT.

This clonotype was seen ten or more times. The chain carries TRBV28 and TRBJ1-2; no clear D. V was pared by 2 bases and J by 2 bases, with 3 bases between. Germline V gene sequence: CDR1 MDHEN, CDR2 SYDVKM. There are 12 residues in the CDR3. The CDR3 protein is CASSLQNYGYTF. The CDR3 DNA follows: TGTGCCAGCAGTTTACAAAACTATGGCTACACCTTC.

Many counts were recorded for this clonotype. J is TRBJ2-3 and V is TRBV30, with D possibly TRBD2 on 5 matching bases. The germline V gene encodes CDR1 GTSNPN and CDR2 SVGIG (reference sequence). The CDR3 extends over 15 amino acids. The V gene lost 0 bases and the J gene lost 2 bases, with 12 bases spanning the gap. The CDR3 protein is CAWSVSGFDTDTQYF. The CDR3 region has the DNA TGTGCCTGGAGTGTATCGGGGTTTGACACAGATACGCAGTATTTT.

This clonotype was recorded many times. The genes are TRBV11-2 and TRBJ2-7; TRBD2 might be the D (5 bases). Between the trimmed V and J ends, which lost 6 bases and 6 bases, there was a span of 21 bases. CDR3 length: 15 residues. Germline CDR1 and CDR2: SGHAT and FQNNGV. The CDR3 bases are TGTGCCAGCAGACAACGTGAAGGCGGGCCTATCGAGCAGTACTTC. This codes for CASRQREGGPIEQYF. Supplemented by reference TRBV11-2 and TRBJ2-7, the full variable domain reads EAGVAQSPRYKIIEKRQSVAFWCNPISGHATLYWYQQILGQGPKLLIQFQNNGVVDDSQLPKDRFSAERLKGVDSTLKIQPAKLEDSAVYLCASRQREGGPIEQYFGPGTRLTVT.

V gene TRBV5-1 combines with J gene TRBJ2-2, with 7 bases that match TRBD2. J was trimmed by 3 bases and V by 7 bases; bases with no gene match: 12. CDR1 is SGHRS, CDR2 YFSETQ, per germline. The CDR3 length is 16 residues. The CDR3 DNA follows: TGCGCCAGCGTCCATTTTGCGGGAGAAGACACCGGGGAGCTGTTTTTT. Amino acid sequence: CASVHFAGEDTGELFF.

The V and J genes are TRBV29-1 and TRBJ2-7; TRBD2 matches at 7 bases. The CDR3 is made up of 11 amino acids. Germline V gene sequence: CDR1 SQVTM, CDR2 ANQGSEA. Here the CDR3 DNA reads TGCGGCCTGGGACTATACTACGAGCAGTACTTC. Translated, it gives CGLGLYYEQYF.

V usage is TRBV6-1 and J usage is TRBJ1-4, with unresolved D. The CDR3 runs to 12 residues. With 10 bases removed from V and 8 bases from J, the gap between germline ends came to 14 bases. In germline, CDR1 is MNHNS, CDR2 SASEGT. As DNA, the CDR3 is TGTGCCACCTATGGCCGGAAGGAAAAACTGTTTTTT. Translated: CATYGRKEKLFF.

This clonotype was counted only a few times. The chain joins TRBV12-3 or TRBV12-4 to TRBJ1-1; D unresolved. CDR3 size: 11 residues. V dropped 7 bases and J dropped 4 bases, with 7 bases sitting between them. The CDR3 DNA follows: TGTGCCAGCAACCCCTTCACTGAAGCTTTCTTT. Translation: CASNPFTEAFF.

V gene TRBV19 combines with J gene TRBJ2-7, with a possible D match to TRBD2 (5 bases). Trimming took off 3 bases at V and 0 bases at J, with 6 bases between the two ends. Germline V gene sequence: CDR1 LNHDA, CDR2 SQIVND (reference sequence). The CDR3 spans 13 residues. The CDR3 is CASSIRDSYEQYF. CDR3 DNA: TGTGCCAGTAGTATCCGGGACTCCTACGAGCAGTACTTC.

The chain combines TRBV7-2 with TRBJ2-1; D might be TRBD2 (6 bases). Trimming took off 2 bases at V and 7 bases at J, with 12 bases between the two ends. The CDR3 consists of 14 residues. Germline CDR1 SGHTA, CDR2 FQGNSA. DNA for the CDR3: TGTGCCAGCAGCTTACCACTAGGAGGGAATGAGCAGTTCTTC. Translation: CASSLPLGGNEQFF.

There are a few counts of this clonotype. This chain links TRBV4-3 with TRBJ2-1, with 7 bases that match TRBD2. After removal of 4 bases from V and 3 bases from J, the junction contained 15 bases not matched to a gene. The CDR3 has 18 amino acids. Germline V gene sequence: CDR1 LGHNA, CDR2 YSLEER. CDR3 region: CASSRAPGGAGNYNEQFF. The DNA for the CDR3 is TGCGCCAGCAGCCGAGCCCCCGGGGGAGCGGGGAACTACAATGAGCAGTTCTTC.

The CDR3 DNA reads as TGTGCCAGCAGCAACAGGGGGTACAATGAGCAGTTCTTC. Translation gives CASSNRGYNEQFF. The chain carries TRBV5-4 and TRBJ2-1; 8 bases fit TRBD1. V lost 4 bases to trimming and J lost 4 bases; unmatched junction nucleotides: 1. Germline V gene lookup returns CDR1 SGHNT and CDR2 YYREEE (reference sequence). The CDR3 sequence is 13 residues long.

This sequence joins TRBV20-1 and TRBJ1-5, with a possible D match to TRBD1 (5 bases). The ends were cut back, 6 bases at V and 1 base at J, with 13 bases in the middle. This CDR3 comprises 14 residues. Germline CDR1 reads DFQATT; CDR2 reads SNEGSKA (reference sequence). The CDR3 DNA is TGCAGTGCAATGAGGGACGTAAGCAATCAGCCCCAGCATTTT. The encoded protein is CSAMRDVSNQPQHF.

This chain uses TRBV29-1 with TRBJ2-7, with D uncertain. In germline, CDR1 is SQVTM, CDR2 ANQGSEA. The CDR3 totals 13 residues. Trimming removed 2 bases from V and 0 bases from J, with 8 bases in between. CDR3 region: CSVEKLSSYEQYF. The CDR3, as DNA: TGCAGCGTTGAAAAGCTTAGCTCCTACGAGCAGTACTTC.

This clonotype was seen repeatedly, ten times or more. This chain uses TRBV5-5 with TRBJ2-7; 10 nucleotides align to TRBD1. The V segment lost 3 bases and the J segment 3 bases; nucleotides outside the gene matches: 3. This CDR3 region has 14 residues. In germline, CDR1 is SGHKS, CDR2 YYEKEE (reference sequence). CDR3: CASSSGQGYYEQYF. The DNA of the CDR3 is TGTGCCAGCAGCTCGGGACAGGGGTACTACGAGCAGTACTTC. Combining the CDR3 with reference TRBV5-5 and TRBJ2-7 gives the whole variable domain DAGVTQSPTHLIKTRGQQVTLRCSPISGHKSVSWYQQVLGQGPQFIFQYYEKEERGRGNFPDRFSARQFPNYSSELNVNALLLGDSALYLCASSSGQGYYEQYFGPGTRLTVT.

This clonotype was counted a few times. The rearrangement joins TRBV20-1 to TRBJ2-1; D unresolved. CDR1 is DFQATT and CDR2 is SNEGSKA in the germline V gene (reference sequence). V was pared by 6 bases and J by 2 bases, with 2 bases between. The length of the CDR3 is 10 residues. CDR3 nucleotides: TGCAGTGCCGCCTACAATGAGCAGTTCTTC. Its protein product is CSAAYNEQFF.

This clonotype was picked up a small number of times. This chain links TRBV13 with TRBJ2-1; no clear D. Germline values: CDR1 PRHDT, CDR2 FYEKMQ (reference sequence). Trimming removed 5 bases from V and 4 bases from J, with 18 bases in between. The CDR3 sequence is 16 residues long. CDR3 in DNA: TGTGCCAGCAGCCCGGAAGACTTCAAACTATACAATGAGCAGTTCTTC. The encoded protein is CASSPEDFKLYNEQFF.

Many counts were recorded for this clonotype. The J gene is TRBJ1-5, the V gene TRBV24-1; tentative D call: TRBD1 (5 bases). V shed 3 bases and J shed 4 bases, with 12 bases lying between them. In germline, CDR1 is KGHDR, CDR2 SFDVKD. The CDR3 is made up of 15 amino acids. In DNA form, the CDR3 reads TGTGCCACCAGTGATGCAGGGAGTGGGAATCAGCCCCAGCATTTT. Its protein is CATSDAGSGNQPQHF.

This clonotype was seen more than once but under ten times. This chain links TRBV30 with TRBJ2-3; maybe TRBD2 (5 bases). The CDR3 has 11 amino acids. Germline V gene data show CDR1 as GTSNPN and CDR2 as SVGIG (reference sequence). Deletions cut 1 base from V and 14 bases from J, with 13 bases between. CDR3 loop: CAWSEVSAGYF. CDR3 DNA: TGTGCCTGGAGTGAAGTTAGTGCGGGGTATTTT.